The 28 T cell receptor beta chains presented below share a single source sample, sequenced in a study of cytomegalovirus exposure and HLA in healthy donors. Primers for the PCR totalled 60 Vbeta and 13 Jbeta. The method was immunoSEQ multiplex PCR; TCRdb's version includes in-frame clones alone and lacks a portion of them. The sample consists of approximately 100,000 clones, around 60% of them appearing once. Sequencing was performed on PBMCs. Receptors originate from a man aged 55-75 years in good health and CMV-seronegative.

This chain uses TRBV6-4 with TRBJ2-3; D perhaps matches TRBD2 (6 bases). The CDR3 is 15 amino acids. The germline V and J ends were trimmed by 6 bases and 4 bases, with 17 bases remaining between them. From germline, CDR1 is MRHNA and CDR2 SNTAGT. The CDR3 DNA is TGTGCCAGCAGCGCCAGACTAGACGGCTCAGATACGCAGTATTTT. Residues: CASSARLDGSDTQYF.

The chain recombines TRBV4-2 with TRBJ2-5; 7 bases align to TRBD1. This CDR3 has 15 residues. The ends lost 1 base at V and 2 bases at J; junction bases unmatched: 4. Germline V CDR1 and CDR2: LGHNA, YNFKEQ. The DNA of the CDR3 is TGTGCCAGCAGCCAAGCCGGGACAGTTCAAGAGACCCAGTACTTC. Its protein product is CASSQAGTVQETQYF.

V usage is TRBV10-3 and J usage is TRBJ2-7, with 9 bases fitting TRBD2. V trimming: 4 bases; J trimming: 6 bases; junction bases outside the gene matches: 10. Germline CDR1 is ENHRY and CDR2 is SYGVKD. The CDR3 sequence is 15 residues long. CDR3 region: CAISVSGTSSGEQYF. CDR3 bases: TGTGCCATCAGTGTCTCCGGGACTAGCTCCGGCGAGCAGTACTTC.

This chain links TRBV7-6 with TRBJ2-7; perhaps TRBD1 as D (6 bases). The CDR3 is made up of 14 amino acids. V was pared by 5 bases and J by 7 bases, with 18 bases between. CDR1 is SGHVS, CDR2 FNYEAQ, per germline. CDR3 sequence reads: CASSPGQSLGEQYF. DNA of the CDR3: TGTGCCAGCAGCCCAGGACAGTCCCTCGGGGAGCAGTACTTC.

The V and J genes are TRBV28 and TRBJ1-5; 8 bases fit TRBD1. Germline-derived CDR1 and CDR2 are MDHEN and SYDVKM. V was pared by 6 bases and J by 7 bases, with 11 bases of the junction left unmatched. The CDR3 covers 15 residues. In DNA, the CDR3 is TGTGCCAGCAGATCGGACAGGGTGTTGGGGCAGCCCCAGCATTTT. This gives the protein CASRSDRVLGQPQHF. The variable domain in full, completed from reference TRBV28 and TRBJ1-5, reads DVKVTQSSRYLVKRTGEKVFLECVQDMDHENMFWYRQDPGLGLRLIYFSYDVKMKEKGDIPEGYSVSREKKERFSLILESASTNQTSMYLCASRSDRVLGQPQHFGDGTRLSIL.

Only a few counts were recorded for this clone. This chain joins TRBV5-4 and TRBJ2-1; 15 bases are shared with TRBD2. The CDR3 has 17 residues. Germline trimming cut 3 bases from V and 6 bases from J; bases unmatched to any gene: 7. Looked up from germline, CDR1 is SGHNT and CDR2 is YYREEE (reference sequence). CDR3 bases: TGTGCCAGCAGCTCAGGACTAGCGGGAGGGGTGGGCAATGAGCAGTTCTTC. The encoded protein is CASSSGLAGGVGNEQFF.

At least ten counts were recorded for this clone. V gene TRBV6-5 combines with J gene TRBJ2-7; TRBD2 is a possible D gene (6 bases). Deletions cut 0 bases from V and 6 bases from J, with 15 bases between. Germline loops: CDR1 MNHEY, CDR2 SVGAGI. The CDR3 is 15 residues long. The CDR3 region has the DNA TGTGCCAGCAGTTACTCGGAGGGTAGCTCGAGCGAGCAGTACTTC. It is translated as CASSYSEGSSSEQYF.

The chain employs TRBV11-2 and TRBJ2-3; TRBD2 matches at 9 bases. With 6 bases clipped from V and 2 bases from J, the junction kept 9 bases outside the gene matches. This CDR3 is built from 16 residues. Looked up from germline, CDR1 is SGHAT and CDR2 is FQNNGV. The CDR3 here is CASRSILAGTTDTQYF. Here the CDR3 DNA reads TGTGCCAGCAGATCGATTCTAGCGGGGACCACAGATACGCAGTATTTT.

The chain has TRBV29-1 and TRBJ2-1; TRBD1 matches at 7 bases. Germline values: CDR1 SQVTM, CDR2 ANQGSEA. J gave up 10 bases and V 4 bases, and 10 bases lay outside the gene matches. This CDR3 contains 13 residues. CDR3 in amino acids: CSVGKGTAREQFF. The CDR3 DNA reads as TGCAGCGTTGGCAAGGGGACAGCCAGGGAGCAGTTCTTC.

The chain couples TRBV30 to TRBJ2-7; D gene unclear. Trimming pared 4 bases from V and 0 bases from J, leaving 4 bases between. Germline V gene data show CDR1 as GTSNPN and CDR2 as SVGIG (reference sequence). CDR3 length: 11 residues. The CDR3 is CAWTNSYEQYF. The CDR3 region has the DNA TGTGCCTGGACTAACTCCTACGAGCAGTACTTC.

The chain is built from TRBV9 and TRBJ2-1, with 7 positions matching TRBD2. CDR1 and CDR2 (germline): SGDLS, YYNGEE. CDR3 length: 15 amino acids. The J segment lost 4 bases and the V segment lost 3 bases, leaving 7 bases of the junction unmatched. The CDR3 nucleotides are TGTGCCAGCAGCGCAACTAGCGACAGATACAATGAGCAGTTCTTC. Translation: CASSATSDRYNEQFF.

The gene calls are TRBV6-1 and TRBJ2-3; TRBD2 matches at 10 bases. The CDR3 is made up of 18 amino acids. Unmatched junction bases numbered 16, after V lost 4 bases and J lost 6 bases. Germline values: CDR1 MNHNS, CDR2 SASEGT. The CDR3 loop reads CASSGNGEAGGRVDTQYF. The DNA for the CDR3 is TGTGCCAGCAGTGGGAACGGGGAAGCGGGGGGGCGGGTGGATACGCAGTATTTT.

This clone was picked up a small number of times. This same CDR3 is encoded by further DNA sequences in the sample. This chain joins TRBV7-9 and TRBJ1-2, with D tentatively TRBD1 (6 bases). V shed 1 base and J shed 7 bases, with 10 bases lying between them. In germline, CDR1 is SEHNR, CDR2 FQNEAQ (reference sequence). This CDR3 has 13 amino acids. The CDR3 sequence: CASSLVGGGGYTF. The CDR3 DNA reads TGTGCCAGCAGCTTAGTTGGGGGCGGTGGCTACACCTTC.

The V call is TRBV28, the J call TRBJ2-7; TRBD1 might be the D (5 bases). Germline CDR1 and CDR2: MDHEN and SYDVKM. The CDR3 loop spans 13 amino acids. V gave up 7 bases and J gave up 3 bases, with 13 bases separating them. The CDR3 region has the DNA TGTGCCAGCACCGGACAATGGATCTACGAGCAGTACTTC. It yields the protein CASTGQWIYEQYF.

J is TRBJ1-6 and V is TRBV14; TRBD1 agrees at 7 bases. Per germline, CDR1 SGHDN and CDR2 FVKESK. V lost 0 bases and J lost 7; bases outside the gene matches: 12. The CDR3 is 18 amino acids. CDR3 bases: TGTGCCAGCAGCCAAGATTCTTGGCAGGGGGTAAGGAATTCACCCCTCCACTTT. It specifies CASSQDSWQGVRNSPLHF.

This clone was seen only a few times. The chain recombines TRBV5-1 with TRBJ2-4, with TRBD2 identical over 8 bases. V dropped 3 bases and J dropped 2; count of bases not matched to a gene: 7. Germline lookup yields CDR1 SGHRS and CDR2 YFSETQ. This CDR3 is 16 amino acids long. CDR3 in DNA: TGCGCCAGCAGCTCCGGGACTAGGGTGCCCAAAAACATTCAGTACTTC. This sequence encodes CASSSGTRVPKNIQYF.

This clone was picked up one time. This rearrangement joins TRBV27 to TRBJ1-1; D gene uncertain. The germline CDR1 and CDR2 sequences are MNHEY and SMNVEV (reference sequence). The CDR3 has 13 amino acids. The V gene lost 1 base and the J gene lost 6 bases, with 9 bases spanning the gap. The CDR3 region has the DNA TGTGCCAGCAGTTTATGGACTGACGCTGAAGCTTTCTTT. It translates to CASSLWTDAEAFF.

The CDR3 DNA reads as TGTGCCAGCAGCTTACGCGGGACTAGCGGGACGTACAATGAGCAGTTCTTC. Translated, it gives CASSLRGTSGTYNEQFF. The chain links TRBV11-3 to TRBJ2-1; 13 nucleotides agree with TRBD2. After removal of 2 bases from V and 4 bases from J, the junction contained 5 bases not matched to a gene. Germline-derived CDR1 and CDR2 are SGHNT and YENEEA. This CDR3 region has 17 residues.

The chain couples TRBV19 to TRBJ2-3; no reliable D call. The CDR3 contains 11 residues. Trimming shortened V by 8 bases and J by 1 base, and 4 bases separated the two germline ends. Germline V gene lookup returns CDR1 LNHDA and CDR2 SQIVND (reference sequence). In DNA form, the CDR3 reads TGTGCCAGTGGAGGCACAGATACGCAGTATTTT. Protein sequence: CASGGTDTQYF.

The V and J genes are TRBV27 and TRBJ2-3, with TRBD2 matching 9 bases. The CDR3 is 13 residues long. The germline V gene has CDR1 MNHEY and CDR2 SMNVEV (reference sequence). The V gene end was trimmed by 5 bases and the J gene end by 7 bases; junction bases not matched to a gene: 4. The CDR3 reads CASSASGVNTQYF. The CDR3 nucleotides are TGTGCCAGCAGTGCTAGCGGGGTAAATACGCAGTATTTT.

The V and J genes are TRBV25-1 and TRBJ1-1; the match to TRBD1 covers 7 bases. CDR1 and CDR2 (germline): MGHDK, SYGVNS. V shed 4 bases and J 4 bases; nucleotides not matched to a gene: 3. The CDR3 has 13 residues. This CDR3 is CASSGPGGTEAFF. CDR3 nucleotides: TGTGCCAGCAGTGGACCAGGGGGCACTGAAGCTTTCTTT.

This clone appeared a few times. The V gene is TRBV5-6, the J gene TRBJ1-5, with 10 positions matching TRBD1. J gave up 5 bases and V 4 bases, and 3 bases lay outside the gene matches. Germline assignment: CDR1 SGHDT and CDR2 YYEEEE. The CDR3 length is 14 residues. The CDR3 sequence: CASSRGTGDQPQHF. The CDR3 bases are TGTGCCAGCAGCCGCGGGACAGGGGATCAGCCCCAGCATTTT.

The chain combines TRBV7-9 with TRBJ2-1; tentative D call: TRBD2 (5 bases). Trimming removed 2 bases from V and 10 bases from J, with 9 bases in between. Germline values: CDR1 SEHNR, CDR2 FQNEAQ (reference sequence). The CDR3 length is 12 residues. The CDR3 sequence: CASSLMTGEQFF. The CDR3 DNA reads TGTGCCAGCAGCTTAATGACGGGAGAGCAGTTCTTC.

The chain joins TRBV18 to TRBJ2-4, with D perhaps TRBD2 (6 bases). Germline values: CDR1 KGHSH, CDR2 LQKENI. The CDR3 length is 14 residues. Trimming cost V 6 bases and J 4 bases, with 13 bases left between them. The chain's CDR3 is CASSSAGTKNIQYF. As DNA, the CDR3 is TGTGCCAGCTCCTCGGCGGGGACTAAAAACATTCAGTACTTC.

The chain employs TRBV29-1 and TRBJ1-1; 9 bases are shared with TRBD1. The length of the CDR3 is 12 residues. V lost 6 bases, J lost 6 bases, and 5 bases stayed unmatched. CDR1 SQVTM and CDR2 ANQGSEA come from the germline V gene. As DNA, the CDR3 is TGCAGCGTCCGGGACAGGGTGTCTGAAGCTTTCTTT. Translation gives CSVRDRVSEAFF.

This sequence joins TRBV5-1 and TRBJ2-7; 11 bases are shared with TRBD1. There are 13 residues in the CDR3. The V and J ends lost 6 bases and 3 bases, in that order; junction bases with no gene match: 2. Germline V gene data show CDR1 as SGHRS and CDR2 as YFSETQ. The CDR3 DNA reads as TGCGCCAGCAAGGGGACAGGGGGCTACGAGCAGTACTTC. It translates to CASKGTGGYEQYF.

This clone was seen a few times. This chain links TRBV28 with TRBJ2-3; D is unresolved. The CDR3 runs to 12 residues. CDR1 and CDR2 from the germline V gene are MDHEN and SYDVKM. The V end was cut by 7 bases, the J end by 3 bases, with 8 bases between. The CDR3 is CASNSMTDTQYF. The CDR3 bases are TGTGCCAGCAACTCAATGACAGATACGCAGTATTTT. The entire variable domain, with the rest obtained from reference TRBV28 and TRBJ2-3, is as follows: DVKVTQSSRYLVKRTGEKVFLECVQDMDHENMFWYRQDPGLGLRLIYFSYDVKMKEKGDIPEGYSVSREKKERFSLILESASTNQTSMYLCASNSMTDTQYFGPGTRLTVL.

This CDR3 reads CASALDRGNYGYTF. The CDR3 DNA reads TGTGCCAGCGCCTTGGACAGGGGTAACTATGGCTACACCTTC. The chain recombines TRBV7-2 with TRBJ1-2; 9 nucleotides match TRBD1. V was pared by 8 bases and J by 1 base, with 5 bases of the junction left unmatched. Germline CDR1 reads SGHTA; CDR2 reads FQGNSA. The length of the CDR3 is 14 residues.